The 14 T cell receptor beta chains in this list originate from one sample, sequenced in a study of spatial heterogeneity in lung cancer. TCRdb reprocessed the 5' RACE reads via MiXCR and lists one record per CDR3 protein. The sample carries some 15,000 distinct CDR3 sequences, just under 8% recorded once. Documented time point: sample taken at primary tumor resection. Sequencing covered unsorted whole RNA taken from tumor, nontumor lung or frozen PBMC. Sequenced material: PBMCs, taken at surgery. The origin of the receptors is a female donor with early-stage non-small cell lung cancer.

This clonotype has ten or more counts. V and J are TRBV5-6 and TRBJ2-2; D gene ambiguous. Trimming stripped 2 bases from V and 1 base from J, with 3 bases between. The CDR3 sequence is 13 residues long. From germline, CDR1 is SGHDT and CDR2 YYEEEE. The CDR3 DNA reads as TGTGCCAGCAGCTTCCAGAACACCGGGGAGCTGTTTTTT. Protein: CASSFQNTGELFF.

This clonotype was seen ten or more times. This chain uses TRBV11-2 with TRBJ1-4; D is unresolved. CDR3 size: 17 residues. Trimming shortened V by 2 bases and J by 0 bases, and 13 bases separated the two germline ends. Germline CDR1 reads SGHAT; CDR2 reads FQNNGV. The CDR3 loop is CASSLSHSNPTNEKLFF. The DNA of the CDR3 is TGTGCCAGCAGCTTATCTCACTCCAATCCAACTAATGAAAAACTGTTTTTT.

Many counts were recorded for this clonotype. Because it lacks the conserved phenylalanine or tryptophan at the end, this CDR3 is likely a read error. This chain connects TRBV5-6 to TRBJ2-1, with D unclear. V was pared by 4 bases and J by 9 bases, with 11 bases between. The CDR3 is 12 amino acids. The V gene's germline CDR1 is SGHDT and CDR2 YYEEEE. CDR3 protein: CASSLIASEQFL. The DNA of the CDR3 is TGTGCCAGCAGCCTAATAGCCAGTGAGCAGTTCCTC.

This clonotype appeared many times. The V call is TRBV20-1, the J call TRBJ2-1, with D tentatively TRBD1 (5 bases). CDR1 and CDR2 from the germline V gene are DFQATT and SNEGSKA (reference sequence). The CDR3 is 15 amino acids. Trimming removed 5 bases at V and 8 bases at J, with 22 bases between. The CDR3 nucleotides read TGCAGTGCTGTCAAGAGGCAGCAGGGTAGTGATGAGCAGTTCTTC. As protein: CSAVKRQQGSDEQFF.

Ten or more counts support this clonotype. The chain joins TRBV28 to TRBJ1-1; a weak D match, TRBD1 (5 bases). The CDR3 has 14 amino acids. Germline loops: CDR1 MDHEN, CDR2 SYDVKM. Trimming removed 8 bases at V and 0 bases at J, with 13 bases between. DNA of the CDR3: TGTGCCAGCGGCCCAGGGCGGTTGAACACTGAAGCTTTCTTT. Translated: CASGPGRLNTEAFF. The variable domain in full, completed from reference TRBV28 and TRBJ1-1, reads DVKVTQSSRYLVKRTGEKVFLECVQDMDHENMFWYRQDPGLGLRLIYFSYDVKMKEKGDIPEGYSVSREKKERFSLILESASTNQTSMYLCASGPGRLNTEAFFGQGTRLTVV.

This clonotype showed up many times. This chain joins TRBV14 and TRBJ2-1, with TRBD2 matching 10 bases. Germline V CDR1 and CDR2: SGHDN, FVKESK. The CDR3 is 16 amino acids. Unmatched junction bases numbered 9, after V lost 4 bases and J lost 6 bases. This CDR3 reads CASSLPAGGPGNEQFF. The CDR3 DNA reads as TGTGCCAGCAGCCTGCCAGCGGGGGGGCCCGGCAATGAGCAGTTCTTC.

This clonotype was seen ten or more times. This CDR3 reads CASSPGGQGRGYTF. DNA of the CDR3: TGTGCCAGCAGCCCAGGAGGTCAGGGGCGAGGCTACACCTTC. V usage is TRBV7-2 and J usage is TRBJ1-2, with D maybe TRBD1 (6 bases). V was shortened by 5 bases and J by 8 bases, with 18 bases between the two germline ends. The length of the CDR3 is 14 residues. CDR1 SGHTA and CDR2 FQGNSA come from the germline V gene.

V gene TRBV9 combines with J gene TRBJ2-3; TRBD1 is a possible D gene (6 bases). Germline CDR1 SGDLS, CDR2 YYNGEE. V was pared by 1 base and J by 0 bases, with 12 bases between. The CDR3 spans 16 residues. The CDR3 loop reads CASSVTGTPSTDTQYF. In DNA, the CDR3 is TGTGCCAGCAGCGTAACCGGGACACCTAGCACAGATACGCAGTATTTT.

This clonotype is categorized as medium-sized. The genes are TRBV10-2 and TRBJ1-2; 10 bases map to TRBD1. The CDR3 covers 16 residues. The V gene end was trimmed by 2 bases and the J gene end by 7 bases; junction bases not matched to a gene: 10. From germline, CDR1 is WSHSY and CDR2 SAAADI. The CDR3 nucleotides read TGCGCCAGCAGTGAGCGCTTTCCGGGACAGGGGCCTGGCTACACCTTC. Its translation: CASSERFPGQGPGYTF.

This clonotype was counted once. The chain combines TRBV7-6 with TRBJ2-5; 10 bases line up with TRBD2. The germline V gene encodes CDR1 SGHVS and CDR2 FNYEAQ. With 2 bases clipped from V and 3 bases from J, the junction kept 12 bases outside the gene matches. This CDR3 region has 18 residues. CDR3 residues: CASSLRPLAGNVEETQYF. The CDR3 coding sequence is TGTGCCAGCAGCTTACGCCCACTAGCGGGAAACGTCGAAGAGACCCAGTACTTC.

V usage is TRBV7-9 and J usage is TRBJ1-3; tentatively, D is TRBD1 (6 bases). Germline V CDR1 and CDR2: SEHNR, FQNEAQ (reference sequence). Trimming left V 4 bases short and J 8 bases short, with 18 bases between. The CDR3 is 15 residues long. This chain's CDR3 is CASSSPRQEFDTIYF. CDR3 sequence (DNA): TGTGCCAGCAGCTCCCCGAGACAGGAATTCGACACCATATATTTT.

The table lists this clonotype with many counts. This rearrangement joins TRBV4-3 to TRBJ2-3; TRBD2 is a possible D gene (5 bases). V was cut by 1 base and J by 7 bases, with 9 bases left in between. Germline values: CDR1 LGHNA, CDR2 YSLEER. This CDR3 has 13 residues. Written as DNA, the CDR3 is TGCGCCAGCAGCCAAGCGGGATCCCATACGCAGTATTTT. As protein: CASSQAGSHTQYF.

There are many counts of this clonotype. The chain couples TRBV19 to TRBJ2-1; TRBD2 is a possible D gene (5 bases). Trimming shortened V by 4 bases and J by 10 bases, and 14 bases separated the two germline ends. Looked up from germline, CDR1 is LNHDA and CDR2 is SQIVND (reference sequence). There are 13 residues in the CDR3. In DNA form, the CDR3 reads TGTGCCAGTAGTACGTCTTTACGGGGAGAGCAGTTCTTC. It yields the protein CASSTSLRGEQFF.

This clonotype has only a few counts. The chain employs TRBV18 and TRBJ1-5; TRBD1 might be the D (6 bases). V shed 5 bases and J shed 6 bases, with 23 bases lying between them. The CDR3 has 17 residues. The germline gives CDR1 KGHSH, CDR2 LQKENI. The CDR3 nucleotides read TGTGCCAGCTCATCACAACGGGGGAACCTAGGGGGTCAGCCCCAGCATTTT. Encoded protein: CASSSQRGNLGGQPQHF.